A single sample is the source of the 28 T cell receptor beta chains below, sequenced in a study of spatial heterogeneity in lung cancer. General study results and limits: The number of expanded tumor alpha and beta chains correlated with mutation number.

As for time point: sample taken at primary tumor resection. For these TCRs, the target antigens are not known. TCRdb reprocessed the 5' RACE reads via MiXCR and lists one record per CDR3 protein. The table shows approximately 16,000 distinct CDR3 sequences, with 6.8% occurring only once. The sequencing used lung tumor tissue, collected at surgery. Receptor source: a female donor with early-stage non-small cell lung cancer.

CDR3 DNA sequence: TGTGCCAGCATCATAGACCCGGTGAACACTGAAGCTTTCTTT. Translating gives CASIIDPVNTEAFF. V gene TRBV2 combines with J gene TRBJ1-1, with no clear D. V was shortened by 7 bases and J by 0 bases, with 12 bases between the two germline ends. The CDR3 is 14 amino acids. CDR1 SNHLY and CDR2 FYNNEI come from the germline V gene.

This clonotype was observed a handful of times. The V gene is TRBV6-5, the J gene TRBJ2-5; 9 nucleotides match TRBD2. The germline gives CDR1 MNHEY, CDR2 SVGAGI. After removal of 4 bases from V and 2 bases from J, the junction contained 8 bases not matched to a gene. The CDR3 runs 16 residues. The CDR3: CASSLGPSGGQETQYF. The DNA of the CDR3 is TGTGCCAGCAGTTTGGGGCCCAGCGGGGGGCAAGAGACCCAGTACTTC.

This clonotype is medium-sized in the sample. This sequence joins TRBV11-2 and TRBJ1-2, with 12 bases aligning to TRBD1. Germline CDR1 and CDR2: SGHAT and FQNNGV. The CDR3 is made up of 18 amino acids. Trimming cost V 5 bases and J 6 bases; bases outside gene matches: 16. CDR3 coding DNA: TGTGCCAGCAGCCCCCCCTCCGGGACAGGGGGCTCTCTGGATGGCTACACCTTC. This gives the protein CASSPPSGTGGSLDGYTF. Supplemented by reference TRBV11-2 and TRBJ1-2, the full variable domain reads EAGVAQSPRYKIIEKRQSVAFWCNPISGHATLYWYQQILGQGPKLLIQFQNNGVVDDSQLPKDRFSAERLKGVDSTLKIQPAKLEDSAVYLCASSPPSGTGGSLDGYTFGSGTRLTVV.

The chain combines TRBV3-1 with TRBJ1-1, with TRBD1 matching over 11 bases. The CDR3 has 15 amino acids. The V gene end was trimmed by 7 bases and the J gene end by 4 bases; junction bases not matched to a gene: 8. The V gene's germline CDR1 is LGHDT and CDR2 YNNKEL (reference sequence). CDR3 DNA sequence: TGTGCCAGCACCAGGAAGGGACAGGGGGGCACTGAAGCTTTCTTT. Translating gives CASTRKGQGGTEAFF. Drawing the rest from reference TRBV3-1 and TRBJ1-1, the complete variable domain is DTAVSQTPKYLVTQMGNDKSIKCEQNLGHDTMYWYKQDSKKFLKIMFSYNNKELIINETVPNRFSPKSPDKAHLNLHINSLELGDSAVYFCASTRKGQGGTEAFFGQGTRLTVV.

This clonotype was observed many times. The chain uses TRBV7-2 and TRBJ2-5, with a possible D match to TRBD2 (5 bases). Trimming pared 0 bases from V and 9 bases from J, leaving 11 bases between. CDR3 length: 13 residues. Germline assignment: CDR1 SGHTA and CDR2 FQGNSA. The CDR3: CASSLAGEGPQYF. The CDR3 nucleotides are TGTGCCAGCAGCTTAGCGGGCGAGGGCCCCCAGTACTTC.

As concerns this clonotype: Germline and junction disagree at one end, which may indicate a read error. The rearrangement joins TRBV7-3 to TRBJ1-6; 7 bases align to TRBD1. Germline CDR1 and CDR2: SGHTA and FQGTGA. The CDR3 runs to 15 residues. As DNA, the CDR3 is TGTGCGAGCAGCTTAGGGACAGACTATAATTCACCCCTCCACTTT. Protein sequence: CASSLGTDYNSPLHF.

This clonotype was observed a handful of times. V gene TRBV20-1 combines with J gene TRBJ2-3, with D possibly TRBD2 on 6 matching bases. Germline V gene sequence: CDR1 DFQATT, CDR2 SNEGSKA (reference sequence). Between the trimmed V and J ends, which lost 1 base and 10 bases, there was a span of 18 bases. This CDR3 is 14 amino acids long. The CDR3 spells CSARARDSPSAQYF. In nucleotides, the CDR3 is TGCAGTGCTAGAGCGCGGGACTCCCCGTCCGCGCAGTATTTT.

This clonotype has at least ten counts. The V gene is TRBV6-5, the J gene TRBJ1-3; D is ambiguous. V gave up 9 bases and J gave up 0 bases, with 9 bases separating them. CDR1 and CDR2 (germline): MNHEY, SVGAGI. The length of the CDR3 is 13 residues. The CDR3 is CARTNCSGNTIYF. CDR3 bases: TGTGCCAGGACTAACTGCTCTGGAAACACCATATATTTT.

This clonotype has a handful of counts. This chain joins TRBV5-4 and TRBJ1-2, with D possibly matching TRBD1 (6 bases). The CDR3 totals 13 residues. Germline V gene data show CDR1 as SGHNT and CDR2 as YYREEE (reference sequence). V was pared by 0 bases and J by 8 bases, with 11 bases between. Here the CDR3 DNA reads TGTGCCAGCAGCTTGGTCAGGGGTGGCGGCTACACCTTC. As protein: CASSLVRGGGYTF.

This clonotype appeared many times. This sequence joins TRBV7-9 and TRBJ2-1; 11 bases are a match to TRBD2. The CDR3 spans 15 residues. J gave up 4 bases and V 5 bases, and 4 bases lay outside the gene matches. CDR1 SEHNR and CDR2 FQNEAQ come from the germline V gene (reference sequence). The CDR3 region has the DNA TGTGCCAGCAGCCTTCTAGCGGGGGGTTACAATGAGCAGTTCTTC. Translation: CASSLLAGGYNEQFF.

This clonotype was counted many times. The V gene is TRBV3-1, the J gene TRBJ2-1; D is perhaps TRBD1 (6 bases). The CDR3 loop spans 15 amino acids. Deletions cut 4 bases from V and 1 base from J, with 11 bases between. CDR1 LGHDT and CDR2 YNNKEL come from the germline V gene (reference sequence). CDR3: CASSPTGQSYNEQFF. As DNA, the CDR3 is TGTGCCAGCAGCCCGACAGGACAGTCCTACAATGAGCAGTTCTTC.

At least ten counts were recorded for this clonotype. The J gene is TRBJ2-7, the V gene TRBV7-6; the match to TRBD2 covers 7 bases. CDR3 size: 15 residues. With 4 bases clipped from V and 3 bases from J, the junction kept 9 bases outside the gene matches. The germline V gene has CDR1 SGHVS and CDR2 FNYEAQ. The CDR3 loop reads CASSSFVGGGYEQYF. The CDR3 DNA reads as TGTGCCAGCAGCTCCTTTGTTGGGGGGGGCTACGAGCAGTACTTC. Using reference TRBV7-6 and TRBJ2-7 for the parts outside the CDR3, the full variable domain is GAGVSQSPRYKVTKRGQDVALRCDPISGHVSLYWYRQALGQGPEFLTYFNYEAQQDKSGLPNDRFSAERPEGSISTLTIQRTEQRDSAMYRCASSSFVGGGYEQYFGPGTRLTVT.

The sample holds many counts of this clonotype. This chain links TRBV7-9 with TRBJ2-4; no reliable D call. The CDR3 is made up of 14 amino acids. Trimming removed 5 bases at V and 9 bases at J, with 17 bases between. The germline V gene encodes CDR1 SEHNR and CDR2 FQNEAQ (reference sequence). The CDR3 sequence is CASSVGGSDGIQYF. DNA for the CDR3: TGTGCCAGCAGCGTAGGCGGTTCGGATGGCATTCAGTACTTC.

This clonotype has a count of ten or more. The chain joins TRBV2 to TRBJ2-2; 8 positions agree with TRBD1. The CDR3 totals 15 residues. The germline CDR1 and CDR2 sequences are SNHLY and FYNNEI. J was trimmed by 6 bases and V by 2 bases; bases with no gene match: 5. The CDR3 spells CASSEQGAWAGELFF. The CDR3 nucleotides read TGTGCCAGCAGTGAACAGGGGGCATGGGCCGGGGAGCTGTTTTTT.

This clonotype was seen at least ten times. The V gene is TRBV9, the J gene TRBJ2-7; 9 bases match TRBD2. V gave up 0 bases and J gave up 4 bases; unmatched junction bases: 5. The germline V gene has CDR1 SGDLS and CDR2 YYNGEE. The CDR3 extends over 15 amino acids. Here the CDR3 DNA reads TGTGCCAGCAGCGTAGACGCGGGGGGGCCGTACGAGCAGTACTTC. This gives the protein CASSVDAGGPYEQYF. The full variable domain, in which reference TRBV9 and TRBJ2-7 provide the parts outside the CDR3, is DSGVTQTPKHLITATGQRVTLRCSPRSGDLSVYWYQQSLDQGLQFLIQYYNGEERAKGNILERFSAQQFPDLHSELNLSSLELGDSALYFCASSVDAGGPYEQYFGPGTRLTVT.

The chain couples TRBV7-9 to TRBJ1-3, with D unresolved. This CDR3 has 15 amino acids. Germline CDR1 reads SEHNR; CDR2 reads FQNEAQ (reference sequence). Trimming removed 7 bases from V and 1 base from J, with 14 bases in between. The CDR3 loop reads CASTSTLGSGNTIYF. CDR3 bases: TGTGCCAGCACCTCCACCCTAGGGTCTGGAAACACCATATATTTT. The variable domain in full, completed from reference TRBV7-9 and TRBJ1-3, reads DTGVSQNPRHKITKRGQNVTFRCDPISEHNRLYWYRQTLGQGPEFLTYFQNEAQLEKSRLLSDRFSAERPKGSFSTLEIQRTEQGDSAMYLCASTSTLGSGNTIYFGEGSWLTVV.

This clonotype was seen repeatedly, ten times or more. V gene TRBV15 combines with J gene TRBJ1-5, with TRBD1 matching over 7 bases. Germline assignment: CDR1 LNHNV and CDR2 YYDKDF (reference sequence). Unmatched junction bases numbered 7, after V lost 3 bases and J lost 5 bases. The CDR3 totals 15 residues. CDR3 in DNA: TGTGCCACCAGCAGCCGAGACACAGGGGATCAGCCCCAGCATTTT. Translating it yields CATSSRDTGDQPQHF. The full variable domain, rest sourced from reference TRBV15 and TRBJ1-5, is DAMVIQNPRYQVTQFGKPVTLSCSQTLNHNVMYWYQQKSSQAPKLLFHYYDKDFNNEADTPDNFQSRRPNTSFCFLDIRSPGLGDTAMYLCATSSRDTGDQPQHFGDGTRLSIL.

This clonotype was observed many times. This chain uses TRBV2 with TRBJ2-4; 8 nucleotides line up with TRBD2. The CDR3 runs 14 residues. V trimming: 6 bases; J trimming: 7 bases; junction bases outside the gene matches: 8. Germline V lookup: CDR1 SNHLY, CDR2 FYNNEI. CDR3 coding DNA: TGTGCCAGCAGAGCCGGGAGCGGGGGTAACATTCAGTACTTC. As protein: CASRAGSGGNIQYF.

This clonotype ranks as medium-sized (0.01 to 0.1%). The chain uses TRBV9 and TRBJ1-6; the D is unclear. V dropped 2 bases and J dropped 6 bases, with 9 bases sitting between them. CDR3 length: 14 residues. From germline, CDR1 is SGDLS and CDR2 YYNGEE. CDR3 protein: CASSVGQTNSPLHF. DNA of the CDR3: TGTGCCAGCAGCGTGGGCCAGACTAATTCACCCCTCCACTTT. Looking up the rest from reference TRBV9 and TRBJ1-6 gives the full variable domain: DSGVTQTPKHLITATGQRVTLRCSPRSGDLSVYWYQQSLDQGLQFLIQYYNGEERAKGNILERFSAQQFPDLHSELNLSSLELGDSALYFCASSVGQTNSPLHFGNGTRLTVT.

Many counts were recorded for this clonotype. The chain couples TRBV20-1 to TRBJ1-2; D is possibly TRBD1 (6 bases). This CDR3 contains 13 residues. V was pared by 1 base and J by 4 bases, with 10 bases between. The V gene's germline CDR1 is DFQATT and CDR2 SNEGSKA (reference sequence). The CDR3 DNA is TGCAGTGCTAGAGTAACAGGGAGCTATGGCTACACCTTC. Protein sequence: CSARVTGSYGYTF.

V and J are TRBV28 and TRBJ2-5; TRBD1 matches 8 bases. The CDR3 loop spans 14 amino acids. V lost 7 bases and J lost 1; bases outside the gene matches: 5. The germline V gene has CDR1 MDHEN and CDR2 SYDVKM. The CDR3 bases are TGTGCCAGCACCCCAGGGGGCTCCCAAGAGACCCAGTACTTC. Its protein is CASTPGGSQETQYF.

Note on this clonotype: Germline and junction disagree at one end, which may indicate a read error. The chain combines TRBV30 with TRBJ2-3; TRBD1 aligns across 7 bases. CDR1 and CDR2 (germline): GTSNPN, SVGIG (reference sequence). The CDR3 runs to 14 residues. DNA for the CDR3: TGTGCCTGGAGTGAGGGACAGCCCACAAATACGCAGTATTTT. This codes for CAWSEGQPTNTQYF.

This clonotype was detected many times. The chain uses TRBV5-1 and TRBJ1-6; maybe TRBD1 (6 bases). Germline V gene data show CDR1 as SGHRS and CDR2 as YFSETQ. V shed 0 bases and J shed 9 bases, with 10 bases lying between them. This CDR3 comprises 14 residues. In nucleotides, the CDR3 is TGCGCCAGCAGCTTGGAAGGACAGCTTTCACCCCTCCACTTT. Its protein product is CASSLEGQLSPLHF.

This clonotype was found a few times. The chain links TRBV28 to TRBJ1-2; D is uncertain. Germline V gene lookup returns CDR1 MDHEN and CDR2 SYDVKM. The CDR3 contains 14 residues. Trimming shortened V by 10 bases and J by 0 bases, and 15 bases separated the two germline ends. DNA of the CDR3: TGTGCCACCGTGGCAGGCAGAGCTAACTATGGCTACACCTTC. This codes for CATVAGRANYGYTF.

This clonotype was detected ten times or more. This sequence joins TRBV4-3 and TRBJ1-3, with TRBD1 as a possible D gene (5 bases). V dropped 4 bases and J dropped 0 bases, with 16 bases sitting between them. The CDR3 is made up of 17 amino acids. Per germline, CDR1 LGHNA and CDR2 YSLEER. For the CDR3, the DNA is TGCGCCAGCAGCCCAGATGCCGAAGACAGCTCTGGAAACACCATATATTTT. Its protein is CASSPDAEDSSGNTIYF.

This clonotype has a count of ten or more. CDR3 protein: CASSLGQGRTDTQYF. DNA of the CDR3: TGTGCCAGCAGCTTGGGACAGGGGCGCACAGATACGCAGTATTTT. This chain joins TRBV7-9 and TRBJ2-3; TRBD1 matches 10 bases. Germline loops: CDR1 SEHNR, CDR2 FQNEAQ (reference sequence). With V trimmed by 3 bases and J by 1 base, 1 base remained unmatched. The length of the CDR3 is 15 residues. Full variable domain (remainder filled in from reference TRBV7-9 and TRBJ2-3): DTGVSQNPRHKITKRGQNVTFRCDPISEHNRLYWYRQTLGQGPEFLTYFQNEAQLEKSRLLSDRFSAERPKGSFSTLEIQRTEQGDSAMYLCASSLGQGRTDTQYFGPGTRLTVL.

This clonotype was seen repeatedly, ten times or more. This chain joins TRBV5-1 and TRBJ1-5; the match to TRBD1 covers 8 bases. Germline assignment: CDR1 SGHRS and CDR2 YFSETQ. With V trimmed by 8 bases and J by 3 bases, 7 bases remained unmatched. The CDR3 covers 14 residues. The CDR3 loop is CARATGVNNQPQHF. CDR3 DNA sequence: TGCGCCAGAGCGACAGGGGTCAACAATCAGCCCCAGCATTTT. The entire variable domain, with the rest obtained from reference TRBV5-1 and TRBJ1-5, is as follows: KAGVTQTPRYLIKTRGQQVTLSCSPISGHRSVSWYQQTPGQGLQFLFEYFSETQRNKGNFPGRFSGRQFSNSRSEMNVSTLELGDSALYLCARATGVNNQPQHFGDGTRLSIL.

This clonotype was counted at least ten times. The V and J genes are TRBV10-3 and TRBJ1-4; 7 bases line up with TRBD1. After removal of 2 bases from V and 4 bases from J, the junction contained 7 bases not matched to a gene. This CDR3 is 16 amino acids long. Germline CDR1 ENHRY, CDR2 SYGVKD. Written as DNA, the CDR3 is TGTGCCATCAGTGAGGCCCGGGACAGTCATAATGAAAAACTGTTTTTT. Translated, it gives CAISEARDSHNEKLFF.